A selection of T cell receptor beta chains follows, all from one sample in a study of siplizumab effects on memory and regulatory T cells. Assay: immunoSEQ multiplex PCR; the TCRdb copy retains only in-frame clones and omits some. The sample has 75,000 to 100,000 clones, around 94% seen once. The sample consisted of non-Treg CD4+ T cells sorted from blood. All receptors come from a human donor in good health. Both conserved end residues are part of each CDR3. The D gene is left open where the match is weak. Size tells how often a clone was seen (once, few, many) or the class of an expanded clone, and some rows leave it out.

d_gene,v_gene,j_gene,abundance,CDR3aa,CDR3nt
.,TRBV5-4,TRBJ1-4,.,CASSGPDTFHEKLFF,TGTGCCAGCAGCGGGCCGGACACCTTCCATGAAAAACTGTTTTTT
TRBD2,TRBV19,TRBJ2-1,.,CASSTLAGGRNEQFF,TGTGCCAGTAGTACTCTAGCGGGAGGGCGAAATGAGCAGTTCTTC
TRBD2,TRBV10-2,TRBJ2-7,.,CASTVEGGSYEQYF,TGCGCCAGCACGGTTGAGGGAGGGTCCTACGAGCAGTACTTC
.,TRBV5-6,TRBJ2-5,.,CASSLFEALRGETQYF,TGTGCCAGCAGCTTGTTCGAGGCACTAAGGGGAGAGACCCAGTACTTC
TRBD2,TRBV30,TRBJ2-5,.,CAWTMLAGGPKTQYF,TGTGCCTGGACAATGTTAGCGGGAGGGCCAAAGACCCAGTACTTC
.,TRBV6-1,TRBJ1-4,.,CASSARPSGNEKLFF,TGTGCCAGCAGTGCGCGACCTTCTGGTAATGAAAAACTGTTTTTT
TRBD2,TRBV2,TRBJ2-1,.,CASSNQGLAGNEQFF,TGTGCCAGCAGTAATCAGGGACTAGCGGGAAATGAGCAGTTCTTC
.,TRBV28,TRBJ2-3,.,CASSHFRGDTQYF,TGTGCCAGCAGTCACTTCAGGGGAGATACGCAGTATTTT
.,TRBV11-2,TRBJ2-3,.,CASAKRASTDTQYF,TGTGCCAGCGCAAAGCGGGCTAGCACAGATACGCAGTATTTT
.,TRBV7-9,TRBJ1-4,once,CASSSSRGGNNEKLFF,TGTGCCAGCAGCTCGTCCCGAGGGGGAAATAATGAAAAACTGTTTTTT
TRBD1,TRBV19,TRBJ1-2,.,CASSTPGQTYGYTF,TGTGCCAGTTCTACCCCGGGACAGACTTATGGCTACACCTTC
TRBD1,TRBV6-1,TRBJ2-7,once,CASTWDRVRQQYF,TGTGCCAGCACCTGGGACAGGGTACGGCAGCAGTACTTC
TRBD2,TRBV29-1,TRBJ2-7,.,CSVETPELAGDLYF,TGCAGCGTTGAAACCCCCGAGTTAGCGGGAGACCTGTACTTC
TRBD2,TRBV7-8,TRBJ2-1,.,CASSVGTSGIIAYNEQFF,TGTGCCAGCAGCGTTGGGACTAGCGGGATAATTGCCTACAATGAGCAGTTCTTC
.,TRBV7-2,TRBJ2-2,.,CASSGPGTNTGELFF,TGTGCCAGCAGCGGTCCTGGAACGAACACCGGGGAGCTGTTTTTT
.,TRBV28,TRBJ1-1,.,CASSLNHLGSAFF,TGTGCCAGCAGTCTCAATCACCTAGGGTCAGCTTTCTTT
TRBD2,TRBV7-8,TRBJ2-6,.,CASRPGAYGRPLGGANVLTF,TGTGCCAGCCGACCGGGTGCGTACGGGAGGCCACTCGGTGGGGCCAACGTCCTGACTTTC
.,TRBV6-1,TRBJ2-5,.,CASKRGETQYF,TGTGCCAGCAAACGGGGAGAGACCCAGTACTTC
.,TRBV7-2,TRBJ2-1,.,CASSPKGGADNEQFF,TGTGCCAGCAGCCCTAAGGGCGGGGCAGACAATGAGCAGTTCTTC
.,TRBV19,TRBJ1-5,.,CASSPGLSDQPQHF,TGTGCCAGTAGCCCAGGACTGTCGGATCAGCCCCAGCATTTT
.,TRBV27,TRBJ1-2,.,CASPTSRDGYTF,TGTGCCAGTCCGACCAGCCGGGATGGCTACACCTTC
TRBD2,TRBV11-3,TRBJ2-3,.,CASSLGATSGTSTDTQYF,TGTGCCAGCAGCTTAGGGGCGACTAGCGGGACTAGCACAGATACGCAGTATTTT
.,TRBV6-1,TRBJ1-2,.,CASSLAMLYGYTF,TGTGCCAGTTCTCTTGCGATGCTCTATGGCTACACCTTC